These 5 T cell receptor beta chains were sequenced from one sample in a study of neurological immune-mediated disorders (dated by TCRdb to between 2018 and 2021). The library was generated by 5' RACE. For sequencing, an Illumina HiSeq 2500 was employed. Using fastp trimming at Q25 and MiXCR clonotype assembly, TCRdb reanalyzed the public sequencing data and kept in-frame beta chains. Records with the same CDR3 protein are collapsed into one entry carrying the most frequent genes and DNA. This sample lists around 80,000 distinct CDR3 sequences; 10% were detected once. About 1.8% of the sample comes from the top ten. The sequenced sample consisted of PBMCs. The receptor source for this set is a man aged 35 to 55 in good health.

This clonotype was detected many times. V usage is TRBV9 and J usage is TRBJ2-2, with D possibly matching TRBD2 (7 bases). V gave up 1 base and J gave up 7 bases, with 17 bases separating them. The length of the CDR3 is 16 residues. Looked up from germline, CDR1 is SGDLS and CDR2 is YYNGEE. The CDR3 sequence is CASSVKGGGYNGELFF. The CDR3 bases are TGTGCCAGCAGCGTAAAGGGGGGGGGTTATAACGGGGAGCTGTTTTTT.

This clonotype was counted many times. The chain links TRBV11-3 to TRBJ2-7; D remains ambiguous. This CDR3 region has 13 residues. Between the trimmed V and J ends, which lost 2 bases and 7 bases, there was a span of 12 bases. In germline, CDR1 is SGHNT, CDR2 YENEEA. CDR3: CASSLLAVGEQYF. The CDR3 bases are TGTGCCAGCAGCTTATTAGCCGTGGGTGAGCAGTACTTC.

This clonotype was seen ten or more times. The rearrangement joins TRBV11-2 to TRBJ1-4; D is ambiguous. In germline, CDR1 is SGHAT, CDR2 FQNNGV. The V and J ends lost 2 bases and 6 bases respectively, with 13 bases between them. The CDR3 sequence is 15 residues long. The CDR3 nucleotides are TGTGCCAGCAGCTTATGGTCCAGGCTAGATGAAAAACTGTTTTTT. It specifies CASSLWSRLDEKLFF.

At least ten counts were recorded for this clonotype. The chain is built from TRBV20-1 and TRBJ2-2; the D is unclear. V was trimmed by 7 bases and J by 3 bases, leaving 9 bases between them. This CDR3 is 12 amino acids long. In germline, CDR1 is DFQATT, CDR2 SNEGSKA (reference sequence). The CDR3 region has the DNA TGCAGTGGGCGTGGGGACACCGGGGAGCTGTTTTTT. Amino acids: CSGRGDTGELFF.

This clonotype was observed at least ten times. The rearrangement links TRBV5-1 to TRBJ2-5; D gene unclear. V was cut by 4 bases and J by 5 bases, with 15 bases left in between. CDR1 SGHRS and CDR2 YFSETQ come from the germline V gene. The CDR3 extends over 14 amino acids. Here the CDR3 reads CASSPGHSVETQYF. The CDR3, as DNA: TGCGCCAGCAGCCCGGGCCACAGCGTGGAGACCCAGTACTTC.